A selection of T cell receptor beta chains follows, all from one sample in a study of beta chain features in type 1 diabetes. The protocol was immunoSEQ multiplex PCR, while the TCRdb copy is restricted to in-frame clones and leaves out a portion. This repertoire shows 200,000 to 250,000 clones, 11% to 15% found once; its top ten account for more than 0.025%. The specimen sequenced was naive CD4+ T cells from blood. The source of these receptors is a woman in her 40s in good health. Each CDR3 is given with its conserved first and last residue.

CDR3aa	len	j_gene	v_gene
CASSPRDTNTEAFF	14	TRBJ1-1	TRBV7-8
CASKGLAYEQYF	12	TRBJ2-7	TRBV6-5
CAISEVGGDTDTQYF	15	TRBJ2-3	TRBV10-3
CASSYWLAGGLNEQFF	16	TRBJ2-1	TRBV6-5
CASSLAQANTGELFF	15	TRBJ2-2	TRBV5-1
CASSVDRSDNYGYTF	15	TRBJ1-2	TRBV9
CASCRDRGYGYTF	13	TRBJ1-2	TRBV2
CASSLPSGGNTGELFF	16	TRBJ2-2	TRBV7-6
CASSLREGEQYF	12	TRBJ2-7	TRBV5-4
CASGPGNNYGYTF	13	TRBJ1-2	TRBV13
CASSLTGSTDTQYF	14	TRBJ2-3	TRBV5-4
CASRGRLTGELFF	13	TRBJ2-2	TRBV7-2
CASSILAGNSGNTIYF	16	TRBJ1-3	TRBV19
CASSSAGVYNEQFF	14	TRBJ2-1	TRBV7-2
CASGITGTYEQYF	13	TRBJ2-7	TRBV12-5
CASSRTGGLANYGYTF	16	TRBJ1-2	TRBV5-1
CASSFGGWAQETQYF	15	TRBJ2-5	TRBV28
CASSVATSGGNQETQYF	17	TRBJ2-5	TRBV9
CASRESGGVSYEQYF	15	TRBJ2-7	TRBV6-5
CASSVAGAIIPFYGYTF	17	TRBJ1-2	TRBV9
CASSGTGFYEQYF	13	TRBJ2-7	TRBV6-5
CASSLMIGGGPTGELFF	17	TRBJ2-2	TRBV7-2